The 18 T cell receptor beta chains below come from one sample, sequenced in a study of Graves' ophthalmopathy and Graves' hyperthyroidism. TCR beta CDR3 amplification used RNA transcripts. HTBI primers served in a first-round RT-PCR, which a second-round multiplex PCR followed. TCRdb ran MiXCR on the multiplex PCR reads and lists one entry per CDR3 protein. There are approximately 210,000 distinct CDR3 sequences in the sample; about 22% occur only once, and under 55% lies in the top ten. Material: peripheral blood. The receptors stem from a woman aged 50 to 65 with Graves' ophthalmopathy.

This clonotype showed up many times. The chain couples TRBV6-5 to TRBJ1-5, with a weak D call TRBD1 (5 bases). CDR3 size: 15 residues. V was pared by 6 bases and J by 0 bases, with 12 bases between. The germline V gene has CDR1 MNHEY and CDR2 SVGAGI. The CDR3 bases are TGTGCCAGCAGGGGGACGAAAAATAGCAATCAGCCCCAGCATTTT. This translates into CASRGTKNSNQPQHF.

This clonotype appeared many times. The chain employs TRBV20-1 and TRBJ2-7; the D gene is possibly TRBD1 (6 bases). Trimming shortened V by 5 bases and J by 0 bases, and 17 bases separated the two germline ends. CDR3 length: 15 residues. CDR1 is DFQATT and CDR2 is SNEGSKA in the germline V gene (reference sequence). The CDR3: CSAPQPGQRSYEQYF. The DNA of the CDR3 is TGCAGTGCTCCTCAACCGGGACAACGCTCCTACGAGCAGTACTTC.

J is TRBJ1-2 and V is TRBV10-3, with D maybe TRBD1 (5 bases). The germline CDR1 and CDR2 sequences are ENHRY and SYGVKD. The CDR3 runs 18 residues. Trimming shortened V by 0 bases and J by 4 bases, and 21 bases separated the two germline ends. The CDR3 loop is CAISESIPGGPSSYGYTF. The DNA of the CDR3 is TGTGCCATCAGTGAGTCGATTCCCGGGGGACCCTCGAGCTATGGCTACACCTTC.

This clonotype was counted ten times or more. CDR3 sequence reads: CASSKTASQPQHF. The CDR3 region has the DNA TGTGCCAGCAGTAAGACAGCGTCCCAGCCCCAGCATTTT. The V and J genes are TRBV12-3 or TRBV12-4 and TRBJ1-5; possible D gene TRBD1, 5 bases. Trimming pared 5 bases from V and 7 bases from J, leaving 12 bases between. The CDR3 runs to 13 residues.

This clonotype was seen repeatedly, ten times or more. The chain joins TRBV27 to TRBJ2-7, with D possibly matching TRBD2 (6 bases). The CDR3 is 12 amino acids. Germline V gene sequence: CDR1 MNHEY, CDR2 SMNVEV (reference sequence). V dropped 7 bases and J dropped 4 bases, with 11 bases sitting between them. CDR3 loop: CASMSEGYEQYF. The CDR3 nucleotides are TGTGCCAGCATGTCGGAGGGGTACGAGCAGTACTTC.

V is TRBV5-1 and J is TRBJ2-5; possibly TRBD1 for D (5 bases). CDR1 SGHRS and CDR2 YFSETQ come from the germline V gene. This CDR3 comprises 16 residues. Trimming stripped 2 bases from V and 5 bases from J, with 19 bases between. CDR3 sequence (DNA): TGCGCCAGCAGCTTTGTTCCACGGCGACAGATCGAGACCCAGTACTTC. Protein: CASSFVPRRQIETQYF. Supplemented by reference TRBV5-1 and TRBJ2-5, the full variable domain reads KAGVTQTPRYLIKTRGQQVTLSCSPISGHRSVSWYQQTPGQGLQFLFEYFSETQRNKGNFPGRFSGRQFSNSRSEMNVSTLELGDSALYLCASSFVPRRQIETQYFGPGTRLLVL.

The chain has TRBV7-2 and TRBJ2-3; D gene ambiguous. The CDR3 has 16 amino acids. V dropped 4 bases and J dropped 0 bases, with 14 bases sitting between them. In germline, CDR1 is SGHTA, CDR2 FQGNSA. This chain's CDR3 is CASSSLTATSTDTQYF. For the CDR3, the DNA is TGTGCCAGCAGCTCGCTAACGGCTACTAGCACAGATACGCAGTATTTT.

The genes are TRBV6-5 and TRBJ1-1; D is possibly TRBD1 (5 bases). The CDR3 extends over 13 amino acids. CDR1 and CDR2 from the germline V gene are MNHEY and SVGAGI. V lost 7 bases and J 0 bases, leaving 9 bases between the germline ends. CDR3 DNA sequence: TGTGCCAGCAACAGGATAATGAACACTGAAGCTTTCTTT. It is translated as CASNRIMNTEAFF.

DNA of the CDR3: TGTGCCAGCAGCTTAGGGGGGACAGGGGGAAGCTATGGCTACACCTTC. As protein: CASSLGGTGGSYGYTF. The chain recombines TRBV11-2 with TRBJ1-2; 11 bases fit TRBD1. Looked up from germline, CDR1 is SGHAT and CDR2 is FQNNGV. With 1 base clipped from V and 4 bases from J, the junction kept 5 bases outside the gene matches. The CDR3 covers 16 residues.

This clonotype appeared once. Germline and junction disagree at one end, which may indicate a read error. The chain combines TRBV24-1 with TRBJ2-2; D is unclear. The CDR3 length is 12 residues. The germline gives CDR1 KGHDR, CDR2 SFDVKD. As DNA, the CDR3 is TGTGCCAGCAGTTTAAGTCCTGGGGAGCTGTTTTTT. Its translation is CASSLSPGELFF.

The V and J genes are TRBV27 and TRBJ1-2; 7 nucleotides agree with TRBD1. The germline gives CDR1 MNHEY, CDR2 SMNVEV (reference sequence). V shed 4 bases, J shed 5 bases, and the junction held 4 bases outside the gene matches. The CDR3 consists of 13 residues. This CDR3 reads CASSSTGPYGYTF. The CDR3 coding sequence is TGTGCCAGCAGTTCGACAGGGCCATATGGCTACACCTTC.

This clonotype was observed many times. The chain is built from TRBV6-1 and TRBJ2-2; weak D call: TRBD1 (6 bases). CDR3 length: 13 amino acids. Germline-derived CDR1 and CDR2 are MNHNS and SASEGT. V was shortened by 7 bases and J by 3 bases, with 9 bases between the two germline ends. In nucleotides, the CDR3 is TGTGCCAGCAAGAAGGGGGACACCGGGGAGCTGTTTTTT. As protein: CASKKGDTGELFF.

The V and J genes are TRBV12-3 or TRBV12-4 and TRBJ1-1; possibly TRBD1 for D (6 bases). The CDR3 covers 14 residues. V lost 7 bases and J lost 0, with 12 bases in between. CDR3 loop: CASKVQGMNTEAFF. The DNA of the CDR3 is TGTGCCAGCAAGGTACAGGGTATGAACACTGAAGCTTTCTTT.

The CDR3 DNA reads TGTGCCAGCTCGCGGACAGGGACGAATCAGCCCCAGCATTTT. This codes for CASSRTGTNQPQHF. The gene calls are TRBV18 and TRBJ1-5; TRBD1 matches at 8 bases. CDR3 length: 14 amino acids. Trimming removed 6 bases from V and 4 bases from J; junction bases left unmatched: 5. Germline V CDR1 and CDR2: KGHSH, LQKENI.

This clonotype was seen ten or more times. The chain has TRBV28 and TRBJ2-4, with a possible D match to TRBD1 (5 bases). This CDR3 is built from 15 residues. The germline CDR1 and CDR2 sequences are MDHEN and SYDVKM. V was trimmed by 5 bases and J by 0 bases, leaving 11 bases between them. DNA for the CDR3: TGTGCCAGCAGTGCCAGGGAAGGAGCCAAAAACATTCAGTACTTC. Translating gives CASSAREGAKNIQYF.

This clonotype has a count of ten or more. The rearrangement joins TRBV7-8 to TRBJ2-5, with D perhaps matching TRBD2 (5 bases). Trimming cost V 1 base and J 6 bases, with 9 bases left between them. The CDR3 has 13 amino acids. In germline, CDR1 is SGHVS, CDR2 FQNEAQ. Written as DNA, the CDR3 is TGTGCCAGCAGCTTAGGTAGCGCACAGACCCAGTACTTC. Protein sequence: CASSLGSAQTQYF.

The chain joins TRBV12-3 or TRBV12-4 to TRBJ1-6; tentative D call: TRBD1 (5 bases). The CDR3 sequence is 13 residues long. The V and J ends lost 6 bases and 9 bases respectively, with 12 bases between them. For the CDR3, the DNA is TGTGCCAGCAGGAGGGGACGGTCTTCACCCCTCCACTTT. This sequence encodes CASRRGRSSPLHF.

There are many counts of this clonotype. The chain uses TRBV2 and TRBJ2-5; perhaps D is TRBD1 or TRBD2 (5 bases each). CDR3 size: 15 residues. Trimming stripped 5 bases from V and 5 bases from J, with 18 bases between. CDR1 and CDR2 (germline): SNHLY, FYNNEI. CDR3 bases: TGTGCCAGCAGTAAGGAGACTGGGGGAATGGAGACCCAGTACTTC. Translating gives CASSKETGGMETQYF.